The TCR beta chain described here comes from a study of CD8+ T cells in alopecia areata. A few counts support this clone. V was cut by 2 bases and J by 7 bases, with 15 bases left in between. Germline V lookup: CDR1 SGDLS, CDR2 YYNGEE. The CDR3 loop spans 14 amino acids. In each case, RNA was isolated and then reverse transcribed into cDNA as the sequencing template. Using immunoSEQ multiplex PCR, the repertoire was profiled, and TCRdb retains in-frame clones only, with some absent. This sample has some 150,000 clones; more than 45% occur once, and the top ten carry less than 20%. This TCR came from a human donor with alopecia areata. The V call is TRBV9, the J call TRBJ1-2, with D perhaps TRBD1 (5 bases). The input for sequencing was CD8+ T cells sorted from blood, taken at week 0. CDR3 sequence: CASSVQGNTRGYTF. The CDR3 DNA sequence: TGTGCCAGCAGCGTGCAGGGAAATACCCGTGGCTACACCTTC. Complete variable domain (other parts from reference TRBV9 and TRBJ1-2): DSGVTQTPKHLITATGQRVTLRCSPRSGDLSVYWYQQSLDQGLQFLIQYYNGEERAKGNILERFSAQQFPDLHSELNLSSLELGDSALYFCASSVQGNTRGYTFGSGTRLTVV.